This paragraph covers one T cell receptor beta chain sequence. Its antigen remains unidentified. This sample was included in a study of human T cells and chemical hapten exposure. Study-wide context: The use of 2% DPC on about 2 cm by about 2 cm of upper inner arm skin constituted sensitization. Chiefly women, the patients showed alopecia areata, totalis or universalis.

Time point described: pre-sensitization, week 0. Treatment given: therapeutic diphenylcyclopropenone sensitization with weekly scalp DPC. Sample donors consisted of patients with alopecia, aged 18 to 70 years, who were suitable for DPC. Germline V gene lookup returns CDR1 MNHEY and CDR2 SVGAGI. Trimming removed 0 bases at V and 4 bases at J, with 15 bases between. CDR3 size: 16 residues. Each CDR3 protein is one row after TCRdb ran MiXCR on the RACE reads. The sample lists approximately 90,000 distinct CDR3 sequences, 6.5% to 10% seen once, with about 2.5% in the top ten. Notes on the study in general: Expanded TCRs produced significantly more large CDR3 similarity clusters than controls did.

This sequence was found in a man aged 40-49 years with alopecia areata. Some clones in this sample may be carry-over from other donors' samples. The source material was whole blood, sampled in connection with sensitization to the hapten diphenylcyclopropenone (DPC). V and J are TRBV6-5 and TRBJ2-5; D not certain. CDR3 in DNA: TGTGCCAGCAGTTACTCGTATCCACTTCGTGGAGAGACCCAGTACTTC. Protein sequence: CASSYSYPLRGETQYF.